These 11 T cell receptor beta chains were all obtained from the same sample, sequenced in a study of blood T cell repertoires in COVID-19 (dated by TCRdb to 2020 to 2022). The library was made by the immunoSEQ multiplex PCR assay. TCRdb took this table from immuneACCESS and kept in-frame rearrangements with V and J called. Such tables lack part of the clones; where checked against another copy, unresolved V genes explain under half of the gap, and the rest is unexplained. This sample comprises over 200,000 clones, approximately 87% of them detected only once. The top ten clonotypes cover approximately 3.1% of the sample. Sequenced sample: PBMCs or T cells enriched from blood (not recorded which). The receptors stem from a woman aged 50 to 65 in a cohort exposed to, infected with or recovered from COVID-19 (not recorded which).

This rearrangement joins TRBV11-2 to TRBJ1-3; maybe TRBD1 (5 bases). The CDR3 contains 16 residues. Germline V gene data show CDR1 as SGHAT and CDR2 as FQNNGV. V shed 4 bases and J shed 2 bases, with 15 bases lying between them. CDR3 amino acids: CASSSLARETGNTIYF. Here the CDR3 DNA reads TGTGCCAGCAGCTCCCTGGCCAGGGAAACTGGAAACACCATATATTTT.

This chain joins TRBV7-8 and TRBJ1-2, with TRBD1 identical over 7 bases. Germline V lookup: CDR1 SGHVS, CDR2 FQNEAQ. After removal of 5 bases from V and 3 bases from J, the junction contained 9 bases not matched to a gene. The CDR3 loop spans 15 amino acids. CDR3 sequence (DNA): TGTGCCAGCAGCCTTCAGACAGGGCACGACTATGGCTACACCTTC. Translation gives CASSLQTGHDYGYTF.

V usage is TRBV7-2 and J usage is TRBJ1-2; 9 bases line up with TRBD1. Trimming removed 5 bases from V and 7 bases from J; junction bases left unmatched: 11. This CDR3 has 15 residues. Looked up from germline, CDR1 is SGHTA and CDR2 is FQGNSA. The CDR3 here is CASSATRTGERGYTF. The CDR3 bases are TGTGCCAGCAGCGCAACAAGGACAGGGGAGCGTGGCTACACCTTC.

The sample holds one count of this clone. The chain uses TRBV11-3 and TRBJ2-2, with D maybe TRBD1 (6 bases). Trimming left V 5 bases short and J 10 bases short, with 20 bases between. Germline V gene data show CDR1 as SGHNT and CDR2 as YENEEA. The length of the CDR3 is 15 residues. CDR3 loop: CASSLAEAGEVELFF. The DNA of the CDR3 is TGTGCCAGCAGCCTCGCAGAAGCAGGGGAAGTGGAGCTGTTTTTT.

V is TRBV2 and J is TRBJ1-2, with D maybe TRBD1 (6 bases). Trimming pared 1 base from V and 6 bases from J, leaving 9 bases between. The germline V gene encodes CDR1 SNHLY and CDR2 FYNNEI. The CDR3 is 13 residues long. In nucleotides, the CDR3 is TGTGCCAGCAGTGAAGAGGGGGGGCATGGCTACACCTTC. Its protein product is CASSEEGGHGYTF.

V and J are TRBV3-1 (or the pseudogene TRBV3-2) and TRBJ1-2; D unclear. From germline, CDR1 is LGHDT and CDR2 YNNKEL (reference sequence). V lost 5 bases and J 6 bases, leaving 13 bases between the germline ends. This CDR3 spans 13 amino acids. This chain's CDR3 is CASSSLGRDGYTF. The CDR3 nucleotides are TGTGCCAGCAGCTCCCTGGGGAGGGATGGCTACACCTTC.

This clone was counted once. The chain combines TRBV2 with TRBJ1-1, with D possibly being TRBD1 (5 bases). In germline, CDR1 is SNHLY, CDR2 FYNNEI. This CDR3 comprises 14 residues. Trimming shortened V by 7 bases and J by 6 bases, and 18 bases separated the two germline ends. The CDR3 loop reads CASIPGLGVPEAFF. CDR3 DNA sequence: TGTGCCAGCATCCCGGGACTAGGGGTCCCTGAAGCTTTCTTT.

The chain joins TRBV3-1 (or the pseudogene TRBV3-2) to TRBJ2-7; the match to TRBD1 covers 8 bases. Germline V CDR1 and CDR2: LGHDT, YNNKEL (reference sequence). V was clipped by 3 bases and J by 9 bases; unmatched bases: 7. There are 13 residues in the CDR3. The CDR3 protein is CASSQGQATGQYF. The CDR3 nucleotides are TGTGCCAGCAGCCAGGGACAGGCGACTGGGCAGTACTTC.

The V call is TRBV7-2, the J call TRBJ2-7; 9 positions agree with TRBD2. The CDR3 sequence is 14 residues long. Trimming cost V 3 bases and J 2 bases; bases outside gene matches: 2. Germline V gene data show CDR1 as SGHTA and CDR2 as FQGNSA. CDR3 residues: CASSFSGGPYEQYF. CDR3 nucleotide sequence: TGTGCCAGCAGCTTTAGCGGGGGACCCTACGAGCAGTACTTC.

The chain recombines TRBV9 with TRBJ2-7; 7 bases map to TRBD1. The J segment lost 3 bases and the V segment lost 0 bases, leaving 9 bases of the junction unmatched. Per germline, CDR1 SGDLS and CDR2 YYNGEE. CDR3 length: 16 residues. In DNA, the CDR3 is TGTGCCAGCAGCGTAGAGATGGCAGGGGGTGTCTACGAGCAGTACTTC. This gives the protein CASSVEMAGGVYEQYF.

This chain links TRBV9 with TRBJ2-2; TRBD1 is a possible D gene (6 bases). Trimming removed 0 bases at V and 7 bases at J, with 22 bases between. The CDR3 sequence is 18 residues long. Germline V lookup: CDR1 SGDLS, CDR2 YYNGEE. The chain's CDR3 is CASSVGIWNRDFGGELFF. CDR3 in DNA: TGTGCCAGCAGCGTAGGTATATGGAACAGGGATTTTGGCGGGGAGCTGTTTTTT.